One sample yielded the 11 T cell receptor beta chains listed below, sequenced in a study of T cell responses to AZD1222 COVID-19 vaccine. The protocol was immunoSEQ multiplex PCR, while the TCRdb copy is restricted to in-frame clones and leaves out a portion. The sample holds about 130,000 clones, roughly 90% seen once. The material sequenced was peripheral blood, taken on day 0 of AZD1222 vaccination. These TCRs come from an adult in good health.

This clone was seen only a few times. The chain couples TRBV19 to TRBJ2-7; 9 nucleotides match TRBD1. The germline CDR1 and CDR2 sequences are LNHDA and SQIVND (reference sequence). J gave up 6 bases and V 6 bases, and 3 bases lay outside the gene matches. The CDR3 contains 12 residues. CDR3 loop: CASRNRGPEQYF. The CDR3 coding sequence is TGTGCCAGTAGGAACAGGGGGCCCGAGCAGTACTTC.

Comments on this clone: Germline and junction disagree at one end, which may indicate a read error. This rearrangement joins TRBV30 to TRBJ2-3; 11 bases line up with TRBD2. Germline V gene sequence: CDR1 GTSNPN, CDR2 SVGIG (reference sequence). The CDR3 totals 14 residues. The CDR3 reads CAWRTSGGTDTQYF. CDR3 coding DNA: TGTGCCTGGAGAACTAGCGGGGGCACGGATACGCAGTATTTT.

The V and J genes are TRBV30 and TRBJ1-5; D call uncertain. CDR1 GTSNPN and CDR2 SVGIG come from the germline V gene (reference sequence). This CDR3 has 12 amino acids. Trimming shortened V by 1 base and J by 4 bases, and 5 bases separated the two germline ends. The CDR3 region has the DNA TGTGCCTGGAGTGAGGAAAATCAGCCCCAGCATTTT. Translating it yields CAWSEENQPQHF.

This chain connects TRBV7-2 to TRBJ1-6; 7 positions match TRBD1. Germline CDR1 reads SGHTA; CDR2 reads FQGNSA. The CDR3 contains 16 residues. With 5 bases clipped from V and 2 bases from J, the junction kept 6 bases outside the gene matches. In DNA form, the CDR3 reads TGTGCCAGCAGCGCCGAGGGGGCTCCCTATAATTCACCCCTCCACTTT. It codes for CASSAEGAPYNSPLHF.

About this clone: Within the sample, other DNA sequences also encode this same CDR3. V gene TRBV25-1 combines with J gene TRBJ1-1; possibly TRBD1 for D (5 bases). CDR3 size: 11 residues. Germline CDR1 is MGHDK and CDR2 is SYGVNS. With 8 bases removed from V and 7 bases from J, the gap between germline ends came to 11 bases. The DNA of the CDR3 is TGTGCCAGCGGGGGGGTCCTTGAAGCTTTCTTT. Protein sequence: CASGGVLEAFF.

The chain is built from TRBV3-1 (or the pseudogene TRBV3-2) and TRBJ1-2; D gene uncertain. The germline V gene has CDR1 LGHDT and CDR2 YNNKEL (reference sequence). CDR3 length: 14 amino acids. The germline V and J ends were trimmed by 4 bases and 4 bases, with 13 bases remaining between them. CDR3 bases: TGTGCCAGCAGCCCCGGGATTACCGGCTATGGCTACACCTTC. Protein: CASSPGITGYGYTF.

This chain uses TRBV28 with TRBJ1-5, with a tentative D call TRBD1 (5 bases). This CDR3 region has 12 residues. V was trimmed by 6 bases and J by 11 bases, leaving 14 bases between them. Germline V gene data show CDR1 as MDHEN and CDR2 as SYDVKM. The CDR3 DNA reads TGTGCCAGCAGACAGGCTAGAGTGGCCCAGCATTTT. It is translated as CASRQARVAQHF.

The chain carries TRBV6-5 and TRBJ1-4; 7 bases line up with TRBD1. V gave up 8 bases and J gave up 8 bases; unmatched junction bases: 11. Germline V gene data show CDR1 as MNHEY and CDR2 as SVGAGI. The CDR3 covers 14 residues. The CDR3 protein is CASRVYRGSEKLFF. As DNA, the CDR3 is TGTGCCAGCCGCGTCTACAGGGGATCCGAAAAACTGTTTTTT.

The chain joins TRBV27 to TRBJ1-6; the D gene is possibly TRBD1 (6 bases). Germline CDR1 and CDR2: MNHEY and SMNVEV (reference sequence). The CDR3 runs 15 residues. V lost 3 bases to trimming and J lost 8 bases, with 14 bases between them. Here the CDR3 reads CASSLRQGWDSPLHF. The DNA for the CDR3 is TGTGCCAGCAGTTTGAGGCAGGGGTGGGATTCACCCCTCCACTTT.

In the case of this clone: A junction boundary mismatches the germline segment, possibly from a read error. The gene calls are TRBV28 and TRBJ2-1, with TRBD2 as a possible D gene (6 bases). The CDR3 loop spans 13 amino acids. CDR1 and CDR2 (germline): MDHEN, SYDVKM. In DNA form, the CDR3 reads TGTGCCCTCCAAAGGGACTCCCACAATGAGCAGTTCTTC. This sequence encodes CALQRDSHNEQFF. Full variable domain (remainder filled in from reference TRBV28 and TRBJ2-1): DVKVTQSSRYLVKRTGEKVFLECVQDMDHENMFWYRQDPGLGLRLIYFSYDVKMKEKGDIPEGYSVSREKKERFSLILESASTNQTSMYLCALQRDSHNEQFFGPGTRLTVL.

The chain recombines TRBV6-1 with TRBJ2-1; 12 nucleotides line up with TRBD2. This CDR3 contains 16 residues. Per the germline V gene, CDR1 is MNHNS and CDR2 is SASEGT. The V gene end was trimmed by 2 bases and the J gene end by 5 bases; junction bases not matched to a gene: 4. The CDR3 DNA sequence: TGTGCCAGCAGTGAAACTAGCGGGGGGCCCCACAATGAGCAGTTCTTC. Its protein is CASSETSGGPHNEQFF.